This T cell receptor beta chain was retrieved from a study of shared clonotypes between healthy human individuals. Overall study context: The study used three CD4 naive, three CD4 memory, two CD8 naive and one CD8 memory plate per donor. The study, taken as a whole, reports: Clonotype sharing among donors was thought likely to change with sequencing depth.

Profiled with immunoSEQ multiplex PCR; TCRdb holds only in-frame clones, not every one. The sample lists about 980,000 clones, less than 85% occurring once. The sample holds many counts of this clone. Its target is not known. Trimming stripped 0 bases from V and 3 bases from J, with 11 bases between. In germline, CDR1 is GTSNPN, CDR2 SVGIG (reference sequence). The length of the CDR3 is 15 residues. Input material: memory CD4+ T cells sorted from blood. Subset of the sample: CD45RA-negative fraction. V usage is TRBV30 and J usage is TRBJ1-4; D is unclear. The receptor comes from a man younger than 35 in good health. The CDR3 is CAWSVPGSPNEKLFF. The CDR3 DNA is TGTGCCTGGAGTGTACCGGGCAGCCCTAATGAAAAACTGTTTTTT.